Sequencing of this T cell receptor beta chain was carried out in a study of control samples from healthy donors and cancer patients. V shed 3 bases, J shed 2 bases, and the junction held 4 bases outside the gene matches. CDR3 length: 15 amino acids. The V gene's germline CDR1 is SGHAT and CDR2 FQNNGV. The method was immunoSEQ multiplex PCR; TCRdb's version includes in-frame clones alone and lacks a portion of them. The table has 100,000 to 150,000 clones, under 90% seen once. This sequence was found in a man aged 45 to 65 with head and neck cancer. The V call is TRBV11-2, the J call TRBJ1-3; TRBD1 matches at 7 bases. Material for sequencing was PBMCs. The CDR3 is CASSFGRGPGNTIYF. DNA for the CDR3: TGTGCCAGCAGCTTTGGTAGGGGGCCTGGAAACACCATATATTTT. Using reference TRBV11-2 and TRBJ1-3 for the parts outside the CDR3, the full variable domain is EAGVAQSPRYKIIEKRQSVAFWCNPISGHATLYWYQQILGQGPKLLIQFQNNGVVDDSQLPKDRFSAERLKGVDSTLKIQPAKLEDSAVYLCASSFGRGPGNTIYFGEGSWLTVV.